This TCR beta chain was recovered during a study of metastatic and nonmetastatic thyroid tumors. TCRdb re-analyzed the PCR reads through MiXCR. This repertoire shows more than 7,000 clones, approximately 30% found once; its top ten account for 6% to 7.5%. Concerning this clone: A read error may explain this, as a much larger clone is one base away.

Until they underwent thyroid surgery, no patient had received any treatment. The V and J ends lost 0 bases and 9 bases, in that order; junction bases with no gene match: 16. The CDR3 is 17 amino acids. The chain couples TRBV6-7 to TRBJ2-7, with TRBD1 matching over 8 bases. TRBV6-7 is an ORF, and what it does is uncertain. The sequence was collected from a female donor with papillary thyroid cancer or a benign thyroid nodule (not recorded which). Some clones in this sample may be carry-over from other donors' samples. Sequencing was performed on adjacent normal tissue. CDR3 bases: TGTGCCAGCAGTTACTCGGGACCGGGACAGGTGGTATTCTGGCAGTACTTC. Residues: CASSYSGPGQVVFWQYF.